Below are 16 T cell receptor beta chains sequenced from a single sample in a study of T cell responses to AZD1222 COVID-19 vaccine. Profiling relied on immunoSEQ multiplex PCR, and the TCRdb table lists in-frame clones only, not all of them. This repertoire shows some 150,000 clones, roughly 86% found once; its top ten account for approximately 5.6%. This material consisted of peripheral blood, taken 28 days after the second dose of the MenACWY control vaccine. Receptor source: an adult who received the MenACWY meningococcal vaccine as a control.

The chain employs TRBV6-5 and TRBJ1-2; D gene unclear. The CDR3 contains 15 residues. V lost 3 bases and J lost 8, with 19 bases in between. From germline, CDR1 is MNHEY and CDR2 SVGAGI. The CDR3 region is CASSYYPSRVGGYTF. In nucleotides, the CDR3 is TGTGCCAGCAGTTATTACCCCTCGAGGGTCGGCGGCTACACCTTC.

This chain uses TRBV19 with TRBJ1-4; a weak D match, TRBD1 (5 bases). This CDR3 has 15 amino acids. Germline values: CDR1 LNHDA, CDR2 SQIVND (reference sequence). V was pared by 9 bases and J by 0 bases, with 14 bases between. CDR3 bases: TGTGCCAGCAGACTCGGGGGGGCAACTAATGAAAAACTGTTTTTT. The encoded protein is CASRLGGATNEKLFF.

As to this clone: This sample also contains other DNA sequences that code for the same CDR3. The gene calls are TRBV19 and TRBJ1-1; D is uncertain. The CDR3 has 13 amino acids. Germline V CDR1 and CDR2: LNHDA, SQIVND (reference sequence). V dropped 3 bases and J dropped 3 bases, with 8 bases sitting between them. For the CDR3, the DNA is TGTGCCAGTAGTATCAGCAGGTACACTGAAGCTTTCTTT. This encodes CASSISRYTEAFF. Using reference TRBV19 and TRBJ1-1 for the parts outside the CDR3, the full variable domain is DGGITQSPKYLFRKEGQNVTLSCEQNLNHDAMYWYRQDPGQGLRLIYYSQIVNDFQKGDIAEGYSVSREKKESFPLTVTSAQKNPTAFYLCASSISRYTEAFFGQGTRLTVV.

The chain recombines TRBV28 with TRBJ1-5, with D perhaps TRBD1 (5 bases). Germline CDR1 reads MDHEN; CDR2 reads SYDVKM. V dropped 7 bases and J dropped 1 base, with 17 bases sitting between them. The CDR3 contains 16 residues. As DNA, the CDR3 is TGTGCCAGCACTCTGGAAGGGGCATGGAGCAATCAGCCCCAGCATTTT. It translates to CASTLEGAWSNQPQHF.

The CDR3 is CASSPGQGALETQYF. In nucleotides, the CDR3 is TGCGCCAGCAGCCCTGGACAGGGGGCGTTGGAGACCCAGTACTTC. The V and J genes are TRBV5-1 and TRBJ2-5, with 11 bases that match TRBD1. Looked up from germline, CDR1 is SGHRS and CDR2 is YFSETQ. The CDR3 sequence is 15 residues long. V shed 4 bases, J shed 5 bases, and the junction held 7 bases outside the gene matches.

The V gene is TRBV7-2, the J gene TRBJ1-4; 7 positions match TRBD1. V gave up 5 bases and J gave up 9 bases; unmatched junction bases: 12. Germline V gene lookup returns CDR1 SGHTA and CDR2 FQGNSA. CDR3 length equals 15 residues. The CDR3 is CASSPWDSRSQKLFF. The CDR3 bases are TGTGCCAGCAGCCCCTGGGACAGTCGTTCACAAAAACTGTTTTTT. Full variable domain (missing parts from reference TRBV7-2 and TRBJ1-4): GAGVSQSPSNKVTEKGKDVELRCDPISGHTALYWYRQSLGQGLEFLIYFQGNSAPDKSGLPSDRFSAERTGGSVSTLTIQRTQQEDSAVYLCASSPWDSRSQKLFFGSGTQLSVL.

The V and J genes are TRBV5-5 and TRBJ2-5, with 8 bases that match TRBD1. This CDR3 spans 14 amino acids. Looked up from germline, CDR1 is SGHKS and CDR2 is YYEKEE (reference sequence). V lost 3 bases to trimming and J lost 5 bases; unmatched junction nucleotides: 6. The CDR3 loop reads CASSWRQGLETQYF. The CDR3 bases are TGTGCCAGCAGCTGGAGACAGGGGCTGGAGACCCAGTACTTC.

The chain recombines TRBV7-6 with TRBJ2-7; weak D call: TRBD2 (6 bases). The CDR3 sequence is 15 residues long. V was trimmed by 3 bases and J by 0 bases, leaving 12 bases between them. Germline assignment: CDR1 SGHVS and CDR2 FNYEAQ. The DNA of the CDR3 is TGTGCCAGCAGCTTCGCGGAGGGGAGCTCCTACGAGCAGTACTTC. Its protein is CASSFAEGSSYEQYF. Looking up the rest from reference TRBV7-6 and TRBJ2-7 gives the full variable domain: GAGVSQSPRYKVTKRGQDVALRCDPISGHVSLYWYRQALGQGPEFLTYFNYEAQQDKSGLPNDRFSAERPEGSISTLTIQRTEQRDSAMYRCASSFAEGSSYEQYFGPGTRLTVT.

This chain uses TRBV13 with TRBJ2-5; a weak D match, TRBD2 (6 bases). Trimming left V 4 bases short and J 5 bases short, with 17 bases between. This CDR3 has 15 residues. CDR1 and CDR2 (germline): PRHDT, FYEKMQ (reference sequence). The CDR3 coding sequence is TGTGCCAGCAGCTCGGGATCGGAGGGAGCGGAGACCCAGTACTTC. This encodes CASSSGSEGAETQYF.

The J gene is TRBJ1-2, the V gene TRBV20-1; no definite D call. The germline gives CDR1 DFQATT, CDR2 SNEGSKA (reference sequence). The CDR3 has 11 amino acids. V lost 3 bases and J 8 bases, leaving 10 bases between the germline ends. CDR3 in amino acids: CSASKGNGYTF. Written as DNA, the CDR3 is TGCAGTGCTAGTAAGGGTAACGGCTACACCTTC.

As regards this clone: With a much larger clone just one base away, this may be a read error. Other DNA sequences in the same sample also yield this CDR3. The V gene is TRBV4-1, the J gene TRBJ2-3, with a weak D call TRBD1 (6 bases). CDR1 and CDR2 (germline): MGHRA, YSYEKL. This CDR3 has 17 amino acids. The DNA of the CDR3 is TGCGCCAGCAGTCAAGATCGGGGCAGGGGCCGGCCAGATACGCAGTATTTT. Translated: CASSQDRGRGRPDTQYF.

The chain combines TRBV12-5 with TRBJ2-1; unclear D gene. There are 17 residues in the CDR3. V shed 0 bases and J shed 2 bases, with 14 bases lying between them. Germline values: CDR1 LGHNT, CDR2 FRNRAP. CDR3 protein: CASGLVRSAGAYNEQFF. Here the CDR3 DNA reads TGTGCTAGTGGTTTGGTACGTTCTGCCGGAGCCTACAATGAGCAGTTCTTC.

The chain has TRBV7-8 and TRBJ1-4; D possibly corresponds to TRBD1 (6 bases). Per the germline V gene, CDR1 is SGHVS and CDR2 is FQNEAQ. This CDR3 contains 15 residues. The ends were cut back, 3 bases at V and 2 bases at J, with 10 bases in the middle. The CDR3 coding sequence is TGTGCCAGCAGCTTGGGGGGCCCCACTAATGAAAAACTGTTTTTT. Translation: CASSLGGPTNEKLFF. Complete variable domain (other parts from reference TRBV7-8 and TRBJ1-4): GAGVSQSPRYKVAKRGQDVALRCDPISGHVSLFWYQQALGQGPEFLTYFQNEAQLDKSGLPSDRFFAERPEGSVSTLKIQRTQQEDSAVYLCASSLGGPTNEKLFFGSGTQLSVL.

This clone was seen a single time. V usage is TRBV5-4 and J usage is TRBJ1-2; maybe TRBD1 (5 bases). Germline CDR1 SGHNT, CDR2 YYREEE (reference sequence). This CDR3 has 14 amino acids. Between the trimmed V and J ends, which lost 0 bases and 5 bases, there was a span of 11 bases. The CDR3 here is CASSLGGAGYGYTF. The CDR3 DNA is TGTGCCAGCAGCTTGGGAGGGGCAGGGTATGGCTACACCTTC.

This chain joins TRBV9 and TRBJ2-7, with 12 bases aligning to TRBD2. The CDR3 is 15 amino acids. Per the germline V gene, CDR1 is SGDLS and CDR2 is YYNGEE. With 4 bases clipped from V and 3 bases from J, the junction kept 5 bases outside the gene matches. The CDR3 bases are TGTGCCAGCAGCCCTAGGACTAGCGGGAACTACGAGCAGTACTTC. Protein: CASSPRTSGNYEQYF. The full variable domain, rest sourced from reference TRBV9 and TRBJ2-7, is DSGVTQTPKHLITATGQRVTLRCSPRSGDLSVYWYQQSLDQGLQFLIQYYNGEERAKGNILERFSAQQFPDLHSELNLSSLELGDSALYFCASSPRTSGNYEQYFGPGTRLTVT.

The genes are TRBV5-6 and TRBJ2-3, with D maybe TRBD2 (6 bases). CDR3 length: 16 amino acids. V lost 0 bases, J lost 2 bases, and 13 bases lay in between. From germline, CDR1 is SGHDT and CDR2 YYEEEE. CDR3 sequence (DNA): TGTGCCAGCAGCTTGGTAGAGGCGGGGTTCACAGATACGCAGTATTTT. The encoded protein is CASSLVEAGFTDTQYF.